Listed below are T cell receptor delta chains from one sample, sequenced in a study of TRDV2 sequences in healthy donors. TCRdb fed the PCR reads into CATT to redo clone calling. The sample lists about 1,100 delta-chain clones, over 60% occurring once. The sequenced sample was Vd2+ gamma-delta T cells from blood. The receptors originated from a human donor in good health. Both conserved end residues are part of each CDR3. A D gene is named only where the DNA matches it firmly. Not every row has a clone size; where given, it reads once, few, many or a size class.

J gene,V gene,D gene,clone size,CDR3 DNA,CDR3 protein
TRDJ1,TRDV2,.,.,TGTGCCTGTAACGCCTTACTGGGAGGGGATAAACTCATCTTT,CACNALLGGDKLIF
TRDJ1,TRDV2,TRDD3,.,TGTGCCTGTGACACCGTGGGACTGGGGGATACGGCCCCCGATAAACTCATCTTT,CACDTVGLGDTAPDKLIF
TRDJ1,TRDV2,TRDD3,large,TGTGCCTGTGACAGACTGGGGGACTCCGATAAACTCATCTTT,CACDRLGDSDKLIF
TRDJ1,TRDV2,TRDD3,.,TGTGCCTGTGATACTCTGGGGGTTATTACCGATAAGCTCATCTTT,CACDTLGVITDKLIF
TRDJ3,TRDV2,TRDD3,.,TGTGCCTGTGACACCGTGGCAACTGGGGGCGGCAGCTCATGGGACACCCGACAGATGTTTTTC,CACDTVATGGGSSWDTRQMFF
TRDJ3,TRDV2,.,few,TGTGCCTGTGACAGTACTGGTTCGAGCTCCTGGGACACCCGACAGATGTTTTTC,CACDSTGSSSWDTRQMFF
TRDJ1,TRDV2,TRDD3,.,TGTGCCTGTGACACCCTGGGGGATACTGCCGATAAACTCATCTTT,CACDTLGDTADKLIF
TRDJ1,TRDV2,.,.,TGTGCCTGTGACGGGATTCAGGCCCCGAGGGGGCTTCCTACGGGGGATACCCCTATGTACACCGATAAACTCATCTTT,CACDGIQAPRGLPTGDTPMYTDKLIF
TRDJ1,TRDV2,TRDD3,.,TGTGCCTGTGACATGTTGACTGGGGGGTCCAGCTCCTGGGACACCGATAAACTCATCTTT,CACDMLTGGSSSWDTDKLIF
TRDJ1,TRDV2,.,.,TGTGCCTGTGACACGATCACCGGATGGGGGGCCTCGGACACCGATAAACTCATCTTT,CACDTITGWGASDTDKLIF
TRDJ1,TRDV2,.,large,TGTGCCTGTGACACCGTAACCTCCTTTGGGGAGGAAGGAAATAAACTCATCTTT,CACDTVTSFGEEGNKLIF
TRDJ3,TRDV2,TRDD3,.,TGTGCCTGTGACGCCGTGGTGGGGGAGTCCTGGGACACCCGACAGATGTTTTTC,CACDAVVGESWDTRQMFF
TRDJ1,TRDV2,TRDD3,.,TGTGCCTGTGCCGGAGTATCCTCCGGGGGATCCCCTAGCACCGATAAACTCATCTTT,CACAGVSSGGSPSTDKLIF
TRDJ1,TRDV2,TRDD3,.,TGTGCCTGTGACCCACTCCTGGATGGGACCCTTGGGGGATACGAAGTTGGAACCGATAAACTCATCTTT,CACDPLLDGTLGGYEVGTDKLIF